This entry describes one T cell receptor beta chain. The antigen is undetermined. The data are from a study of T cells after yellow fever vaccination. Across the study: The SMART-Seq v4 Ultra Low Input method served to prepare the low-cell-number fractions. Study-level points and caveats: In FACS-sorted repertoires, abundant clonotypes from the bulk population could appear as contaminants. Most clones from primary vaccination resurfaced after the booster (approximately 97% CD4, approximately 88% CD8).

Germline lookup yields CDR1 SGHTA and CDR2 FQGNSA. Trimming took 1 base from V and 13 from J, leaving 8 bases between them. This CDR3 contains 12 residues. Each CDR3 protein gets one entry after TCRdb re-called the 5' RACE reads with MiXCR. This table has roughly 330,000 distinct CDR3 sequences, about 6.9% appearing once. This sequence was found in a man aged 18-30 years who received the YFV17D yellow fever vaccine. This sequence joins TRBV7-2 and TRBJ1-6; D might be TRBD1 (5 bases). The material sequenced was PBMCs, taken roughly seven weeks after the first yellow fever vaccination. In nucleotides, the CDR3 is TGTGCCAGCAGCTTAGATGGGGGTCCCCTCCACTTT. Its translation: CASSLDGGPLHF.